This T cell receptor (beta chain) was captured by sequencing in a study of post-analysis software for immune sequencing data. Study overall: Both relapsing-remitting and secondary progressive multiple sclerosis featured among the disease courses, as did progressive-relapsing multiple sclerosis.

There are many counts of this clonotype. The TCR beta cDNA libraries contained unique molecular identifiers. Using its own MiXCR run on the PCR reads, TCRdb lists one record per CDR3 protein. This repertoire shows roughly 170,000 distinct CDR3 sequences, roughly 30% found once; its top ten account for more than 1.3%. The clonotype comes from a girl between 10 and 17 years old with multiple sclerosis. Sequencing was performed on blood.

The CDR3 loop is CASSLVGSTDTQYF. The CDR3 region has the DNA TGTGCCAGCAGCTTAGTTGGGAGCACAGATACGCAGTATTTT. The V gene is TRBV7-2, the J gene TRBJ2-3, with unresolved D. Germline lookup yields CDR1 SGHTA and CDR2 FQGNSA. This CDR3 contains 14 residues. V lost 1 base to trimming and J lost 0 bases, with 5 bases between them.